This entry features one T cell receptor (beta chain) sequence. What this receptor recognizes is not known. Its CDR3 holds 18 amino acids, cysteine through phenylalanine. CDR3 DNA is the only sequence kept; it has 54 bases, read in frame from the first base. V is trimmed back by 0 bases and J by 2 bases, and the junction contains 10 bases that no gene match accounts for. CDR1 and CDR2 (LGHNA, YSLEER) derive from the germline V gene. This record comes from a study of cytomegalovirus exposure and HLA in healthy donors (dated by TCRdb to the late 2010s). Describing the broader study: In an earlier analysis of several hundred of the donors, about 260 Gb of sequence data and approximately 100 million unique TCR beta sequences from about 179 million T cells were reported. Approximately 330 gigabases of sequencing data and 91 million or so unique TCR sequences made up an early release that covered approximately 650 HLA-typed donors. Among the approximately 430 genotyped donors, approximately 82% belonged to the genetic ancestry cluster associated with self-reported Caucasian donors. The study aimed to test whether cataloging public T cell receptors could reveal signatures of past pathogen exposure. The study used immunosequencing to profile the T cell repertoires of hundreds of subjects and linked those repertoires to cytomegalovirus serostatus. In addition to the first cohort of 666 subjects, a separate validation cohort of about 120 different subjects was used. To predict cytomegalovirus infection status, the study brought together high-throughput TCR immunosequencing, statistical association of individual TCRs with disease status, and machine learning. A later analysis re-analyzed previously published TCR beta repertoires from roughly 630 donors and added high-resolution HLA genotyping to study TCR occurrence patterns. In the later analysis, no new phenotypic data were used to find candidate immune exposures; instead, reliance was placed on TCR beta sequences and their occurrence across donors. An earlier analysis of some 500 of the donors used high-throughput TCR beta sequencing to judge whether each TCR beta V gene segment behaved as functional or pseudogenic. Donor age, sex, ethnicity and CMV serostatus were compiled alongside the repertoire data. In a later genetic analysis, genome-wide SNP genotypes for 398 of the 666 donors were used, and that subset was treated as a discovery cohort. All discovery cohort repertoires had been generated using a single sequencing platform. HLA typing included class I and class II loci at four-digit resolution. The number of donors typed differed by locus, with about 629-630 for A, B, C, DRB1 and DQB1, more than 500 for DQA1, nearly 610 for DPA1, and under 490 for DPB1. Four or five DR-DQ haplotypes were handled as single units for association and clustering because linkage in the cohort was strong. Across around 400 genotyped donors of the cohort, an average of approximately 240,000 unique TCR beta nucleotide sequences per donor were sequenced, and approximately 17% of those sequences were non-productive. Broad study findings and their caveats: Strong co-occurrence of HLA alleles, especially DR and DQ, made assigning TCR associations to individual alleles difficult. Broadly in line with IMGT annotations, most TCR beta V segments showed up in productive rearrangements about 90% or about 30% of the time in an earlier analysis of approximately 600 of the donors. A further reported finding was that TCR beta sequences accurately predicted the HLA-A and HLA-B alleles for most subjects in the first cohort. A later analysis found that most CMV-associated TCR beta chains appeared HLA-restricted, with HLA associations seemingly driven largely by CMV exposure. Because HLA typing was missing for some donors at each locus, association tests included only the typed subset. Only TCR beta chains were sequenced in this cohort, and the absence of alpha or paired-chain data limited detectable features. In both the original and validation cohorts, the classifier was reported to diagnose cytomegalovirus status with high specificity and sensitivity. In vitro tests confirmed that a few of the cytomegalovirus-associated TCR beta chains recognize cytomegalovirus antigens. In a later analysis, the rate of TCR association differed among HLA loci, with DRB1 alleles having the most associated TCRs and HLA-C alleles having the fewest. A cluster of highly shared sequence variants was judged likely to be a technical artifact of the sequencing pipeline. A later analysis reported that several top co-occurrence clusters appeared linked to parvovirus B19, influenza, CMV and Epstein-Barr virus. The authors suggested that the approach could potentially be extended to other disease states and immunological phenotypes. Correlated functional status among segregating V segments might reflect linkage disequilibrium, but an unknown experimental factor could not be ruled out. Immune exposure information for the cohort was limited to CMV serostatus. At a false discovery rate of 0.05, a later analysis linked fewer than 20,000 TCR beta sequences to specific HLA alleles. The study gave a list of under 200 TCR beta chains associated with cytomegalovirus. Some IMGT-functional V segments, including TRBV6-2 and TRBV6-3, could not be distinguished by the 87-base-pair reads and were therefore excluded. The earlier analysis of about 600 of the donors excluded seventeen rarely observed V segments, including chromosome 9 orphons, because counts were too low. In a later genetic analysis, fewer N-insertions in productive TCRs were reported among donors in an Asian-associated ancestry cluster than the roughly 640-donor mean. Most TCR sequences were observed very rarely across donors, whereas some public TCRs were present in many individuals. V-gene and J-gene trimming of TCR beta chains was associated with a missense DCLRE1C variant in a later genetic analysis, and the association was replicated in an independent cohort. Roughly uniform sequencing depth across donors was assumed in presence/absence analyses, although this assumption may not hold. In a later analysis, HLA-associated TCR beta chains showed more clonal expansion and lower generation probabilities than non-associated chains that were equally common.

Library preparation was by the immunoSEQ multiplex PCR assay. A mixture of 60 forward primers for TCR Vbeta segments and 13 reverse primers for TCR Jbeta segments was used in the multiplex PCR. The CDR3 region of rearranged TCR beta genes was amplified from genomic DNA with a multiplex PCR assay. The Illumina HiSeq System was used to sequence the amplified TCR beta libraries as 87-base-pair reads. Per the original workflow: Across the 600 to 700 repertoires, a later analysis counted approximately 75 million unique TCR beta chains, approximately 10 million of which were shared by at least two donors. To remove PCR and sequencing errors, raw reads were error-corrected and collapsed into unique sequences using a nearest-neighbor algorithm that merged closely related sequences. CDR3 sequences were aligned to IMGT reference sequences to assign V, D and J gene segments. Each retained sequence needed at least a six-nucleotide match to both a V gene segment and a J gene segment. A rearrangement was called productive if the CDR3 had no stop codons and remained in frame with V and J, and every other rearrangement was called non-productive. Following IMGT convention, CDR3 was defined as the stretch from the second conserved V-encoded cysteine up to the conserved J-encoded phenylalanine. In an earlier analysis of around 640 of the donors, sequences lacking an unambiguous match to a single V gene segment were excluded. An earlier analysis of under 750 of the donors called V segments functional above 56.7% productive rearrangements and segregating when the between-donor standard deviation exceeded 5%. A statistical classification framework was built to diagnose cytomegalovirus status from the catalog of TCR beta chain sequences. A later analysis assigned V and J genes by comparing TCR nucleotide sequences with IMGT/GENE-DB human TR gene sequences. Using the TCRdist pipeline, a later analysis assigned CDR3 sequences along with most-parsimonious VDJ recombination scenarios. In a later analysis, every TCR beta chain was defined by the combination of its CDR3 amino acid sequence and its V-gene family, and reads without a unique V-gene family were dropped. A later analysis removed 500 to 600 highly shared, low-generation-probability nucleotide sequences to deal with suspected cross-contamination and a sequencing artifact. A later analysis calculated a clonal expansion index for each public chain from normalized within-repertoire ranks of inferred template counts. In a later analysis, generation probabilities were computed using a VDJ recombination model fitted to out-of-frame rearrangements, and the results were checked against IGoR. A later analysis scored TCR-TCR, TCR-HLA and TCR-CMV co-occurrence with hypergeometric tests, applying a repertoire-size bias correction to TCR pairs. In a later analysis, false discovery rates were estimated by permuting HLA or CMV assignments 20 times. In a later analysis, co-occurring TCRs were grouped using DBSCAN, and TCRdist sequence similarity was added for clustering within HLA-allele-positive subsets. Repertoires with fewer than 30,000 or more than 120,000 public chains, plus five repertoires with anomalous nucleotide sharing, were excluded from co-occurrence clustering. Imported from immuneACCESS, the table was reduced by TCRdb to in-frame sequences with V and J called. These copies leave out some clones; in studies compared against another copy, an unresolved V gene accounts for under half, and the cause of the remainder is not known. Clone size and the V and J calls come from that table; the DNA yielded D and trimming. The sample's clone listing holds over 100,000 clones. Clones ranked in the top ten supply 3.5% to 4.5% of the sample.

The cohort was made up of under 800 healthy bone marrow donors. All cohort members were sampled while nominally healthy, although unrecorded immune exposures were likely present. The donor tested CMV seronegative and was one of the 352 seronegative cohort members. Each donor provided a peripheral blood sample, and peripheral blood mononuclear cells were used for TCR beta sequencing. The Qiagen DNeasy Blood Extraction Kit was used to extract genomic DNA from the blood cell samples. What was sequenced was PBMCs. The chain is assembled from TRBV4-3 and TRBJ2-5; the junction holds 9 bases that match TRBD2. The clonotype originates from a man aged 30 to 45 in good health and CMV-seronegative. The DNA sequence is given as TGCGCCAGCAGCCAAGATCGTGGCGGGGGGGCCCTGCAAGAGACCCAGTACTTC. Its protein is CASSQDRGGGALQETQYF.